This T cell receptor beta chain is drawn from a study of T cell responses to AZD1222 COVID-19 vaccine. Study-wide background: It was second doses at about 4 or about 12 weeks that were pooled.

In germline, CDR1 is SGDLS, CDR2 YYNGEE. This CDR3 region has 15 residues. Trimming stripped 0 bases from V and 2 bases from J, with 9 bases between. Study-wide results and caveats: A mostly white British donor set with more females was recruited, and clonal diversity was possibly underestimated. Baseline seropositivity characterized only a handful of AZD1222 recipients. Regions 160-218 and 743-854 dominated among vaccine-associated CD4 TCRs spanning spike.

Only in-frame clones appear in the TCRdb table, and some are missing; sequencing was by immunoSEQ multiplex PCR. Of more than 110,000 clones in the sample, approximately 92% were seen once. Remarks on this clone: What it binds is not known.

The clonotype was recovered from an adult in good health. The chain has TRBV9 and TRBJ2-1, with D uncertain. The input for sequencing was peripheral blood, taken on day 0 of AZD1222 vaccination. The CDR3 protein is CASSVGASAYNEQFF. The CDR3 nucleotides are TGTGCCAGCAGCGTAGGGGCTAGTGCCTACAATGAGCAGTTCTTC.